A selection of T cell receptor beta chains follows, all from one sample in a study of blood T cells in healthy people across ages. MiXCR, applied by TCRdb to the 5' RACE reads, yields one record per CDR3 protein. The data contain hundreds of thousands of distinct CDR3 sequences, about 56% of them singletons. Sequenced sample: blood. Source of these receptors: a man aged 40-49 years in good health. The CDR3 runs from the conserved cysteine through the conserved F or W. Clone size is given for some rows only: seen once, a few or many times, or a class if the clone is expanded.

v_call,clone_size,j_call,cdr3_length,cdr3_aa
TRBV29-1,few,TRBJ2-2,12,CSVDKLTGELFF
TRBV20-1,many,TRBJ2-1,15,CSASTDRATYNEQFF
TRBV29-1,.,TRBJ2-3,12,CSVARDTDTQYF
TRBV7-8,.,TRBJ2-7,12,CASSSGADEQYF
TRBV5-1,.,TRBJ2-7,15,CASTWGGGSYNEQYF
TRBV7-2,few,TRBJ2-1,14,CASSLAGAGETQFF
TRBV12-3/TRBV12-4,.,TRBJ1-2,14,CASSLAGQSYGYTF
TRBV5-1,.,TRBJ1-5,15,CASRPFGDGNQPQHF
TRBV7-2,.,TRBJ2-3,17,CASSLVITRISTDTQYF
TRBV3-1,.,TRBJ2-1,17,CASSPTRSGRRRSEQFF
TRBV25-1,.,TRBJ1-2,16,CASSSMGGIKTYGYTF
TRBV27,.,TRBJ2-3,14,CASSLDRVFDTQYF
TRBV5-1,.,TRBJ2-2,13,CASSPENTGELFF
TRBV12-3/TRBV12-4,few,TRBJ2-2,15,CASSTTGGRTGELFF
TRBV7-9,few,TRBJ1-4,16,CASSLPDLQGNEKLFF
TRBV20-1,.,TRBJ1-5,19,CSASTGTGGFGISNQPQHF
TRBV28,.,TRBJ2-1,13,CASSFGGGNEQFF
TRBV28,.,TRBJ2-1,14,CASSMDSSYNEQFF
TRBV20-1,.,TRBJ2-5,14,CGARVVGGKETQYF
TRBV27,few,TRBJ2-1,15,CASNGGTGLYNEQFF
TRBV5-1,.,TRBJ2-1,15,CASSLDSGRAWEQFF
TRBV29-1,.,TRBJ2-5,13,CSVRPSEQETQYF
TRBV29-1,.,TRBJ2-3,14,CSVSSGEGTDTQYF
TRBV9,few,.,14,CASSVGTGNNEQYF
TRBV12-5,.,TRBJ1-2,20,CASGFHGTGARLIPNYGYTF
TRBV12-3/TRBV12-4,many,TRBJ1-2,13,CASRGQGLYGYTF
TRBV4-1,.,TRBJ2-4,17,CASSQELAKLAKNIQYF
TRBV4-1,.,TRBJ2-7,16,CASSQDLDRGKNEQYF
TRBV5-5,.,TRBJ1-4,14,CASITGIGPEKLFF
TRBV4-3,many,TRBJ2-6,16,CASRRTGTSGANVLTF
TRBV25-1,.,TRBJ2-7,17,CASSEYGQGLRSYEQYF
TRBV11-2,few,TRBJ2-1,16,CASSLIVSDYNNEQFF
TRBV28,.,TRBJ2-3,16,CALRGAGGLISDTQYF
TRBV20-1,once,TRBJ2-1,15,CSATGTGHSYNEQFF
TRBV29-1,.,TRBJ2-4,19,CSVDSRTERQGKAKSIQYF
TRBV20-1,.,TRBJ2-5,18,CSARGELAAGRDSETQYF
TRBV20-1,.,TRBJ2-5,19,CSAKNILAHRDSVKETQYF
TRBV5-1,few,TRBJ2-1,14,CASTLQGAYNEQFF
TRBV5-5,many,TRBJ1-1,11,CASSLTGGAFF
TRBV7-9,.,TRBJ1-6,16,CASSPNRGNGNSPLHF
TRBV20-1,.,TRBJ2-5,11,CSATIPETQYF
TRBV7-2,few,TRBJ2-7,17,CASSRGAGGVIYDEQYF
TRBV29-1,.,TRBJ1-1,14,CSVTGIGLNTEAFF
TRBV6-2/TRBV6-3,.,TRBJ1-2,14,CASGRDGANYGYTF
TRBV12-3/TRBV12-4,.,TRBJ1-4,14,CASSIGTANEKLFF
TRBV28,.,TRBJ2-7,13,CASRGREVYEQYF
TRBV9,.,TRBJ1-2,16,CASSLLPQTDGYGYTF
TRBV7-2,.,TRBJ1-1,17,CASSLARPGGQGTEAFF
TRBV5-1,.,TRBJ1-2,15,CASSLAPGNNYGYTF
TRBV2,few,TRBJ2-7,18,CASSDRLAGGESSYEQYF